This T cell receptor (beta chain) was identified in a study of CD8 T cells in ankylosing spondylitis. Study results and caveats: Ankylosing spondylitis blood appeared to be characterized by a TCR beta motif of under 10 highly homologous variants. Reactive arthritis synovial fluid and blood previously showed some of these motif variants. Relatively rare in peripheral blood, disease-linked clones were also CD8+. Clones tied to disease were said to be significantly enriched in matched ankylosing spondylitis synovial fluid.

Quantitative 5'-RACE with molecular barcodes generated TCR beta libraries. Each CDR3 protein is one row after TCRdb ran MiXCR on the 5' RACE reads. This sample carries 700,000 to 1,000,000 distinct CDR3 sequences, about 10% of them seen once, and the ten largest clones take just over 0.5%. Details on this clonotype: Antigen: not known.

The CDR3 has 16 residues. Germline-derived CDR1 and CDR2 are LGHNA and YNFKEQ. With 4 bases removed from V and 0 bases from J, the gap between germline ends came to 12 bases. The source is a male donor with ankylosing spondylitis. The chain joins TRBV4-2 to TRBJ2-2; D is unclear. The specimen sequenced was blood, either unsorted or a sorted T cell fraction (not recorded which). The DNA for the CDR3 is TGTGCCAGCAGCCCCACTGGACGGACGAACACCGGGGAGCTGTTTTTT. Protein product: CASSPTGRTNTGELFF.